This paragraph covers one T cell receptor beta chain sequence. As handled by the study authors: Quantification of nucleated cells was approximated via reference gene primer amplification. Data came from immunoSEQ multiplex PCR; TCRdb stores just in-frame clones and leaves some out. That table gives V, J and clone size, and the DNA gave D and trimming. The table shows some 56,000 clones, with approximately 92% occurring only once. The data belong to a study of blood T cell repertoires in COVID-19. Study as a whole: Sources were T cells, B-cell-depleted T cells, or PBMCs; the material itself was cDNA or gDNA.

The sequence came from an older woman with COVID-19, enrolled during active disease. The sequenced sample consisted of peripheral blood.

This CDR3 is CASSKERDSNYEQYF. CDR3 bases: TGTGCCAGCAGCAAAGAGAGGGACAGTAATTACGAGCAGTACTTC. The genes are TRBV21-1 and TRBJ2-7; the D call TRBD1 from the table was never checked on the DNA. TRBV21-1 is termed a pseudogene. There are 15 residues in the CDR3.